Following are 8 T cell receptor beta chains from one sample sequenced in a study of CXCR3-negative and CXCR3-positive naive CD8 T cells (dated by TCRdb to between 2018 and 2021). For these receptors, no antigen is known. Paper-wide results and their limitations: TRB CDR3s from CXCR3-positive naive cells showed higher hydrophobicity (lower Kidera factor 4), lower energy, and higher strength and volume indices than CXCR3-negative naive cells.

Sequencer: NextSeq 550. The Human TCR Profiling Kit (MiLaboratory) was used to prepare UMI-labeled 5' RACE TRB cDNA libraries. After the reads were reprocessed by TCRdb, one entry was made per CDR3 protein sequence, with no DNA. This sample's listing comprises roughly 110,000 distinct CDR3 sequences. Clones ranked in the top ten supply less than 0.4% of the sample. Source material: naive CXCR3+ CD8+ T cells from blood. Read against the paper, the sample's cell subset or site label means: CD45RO-CCR7+CD27+CD95- naive CD8+ T cells expressing CXCR3 (TNR3+). Receptors were obtained from a human donor in good health. Some clones in this sample may be carry-over from other donors' samples.

The chain has TRBV4-1 and TRBJ2-1; lacking DNA, the TRBD2 call made by TCRdb goes unchecked. The CDR3 totals 16 residues. Germline CDR1 is MGHRA and CDR2 is YSYEKL. The CDR3 sequence: CASSQDRGTRFNEQFF.

This sequence joins TRBV25-1 and TRBJ1-4. Per the germline V gene, CDR1 is MGHDK and CDR2 is SYGVNS. The CDR3 sequence is 14 residues long. This chain's CDR3 is CASSERGYVEKLFF. The full variable domain, with the rest looked up from reference TRBV25-1 and TRBJ1-4, is EADIYQTPRYLVIGTGKKITLECSQTMGHDKMYWYQQDPGMELHLIHYSYGVNSTEKGDLSSESTVSRIRTEHFPLTLESARPSHTSQYLCASSERGYVEKLFFGSGTQLSVL.

The chain is built from TRBV5-6 and TRBJ1-1; TCRdb returns TRBD1, unconfirmable since there is no DNA. Per the germline V gene, CDR1 is SGHDT and CDR2 is YYEEEE. This CDR3 contains 17 residues. The CDR3 protein is CASSLSGVGLVNTEAFF.

The rearrangement links TRBV18 to TRBJ2-1; the TCRdb call, TRBD1, lacks DNA for checking. This CDR3 contains 13 residues. The germline gives CDR1 KGHSH, CDR2 LQKENI. CDR3 protein: CASSPPTGNEQFF.

The CDR3 spells CASSPDSGSRDYGYTF. The V gene is TRBV7-2, the J gene TRBJ1-2. The V gene's germline CDR1 is SGHTA and CDR2 FQGNSA. The CDR3 extends over 16 amino acids.

Here the CDR3 reads CATSRVGLTSGDPGELFF. The chain is built from TRBV15 and TRBJ2-2; there is no DNA to check the TCRdb D call of TRBD2. CDR1 is LNHNV and CDR2 is YYDKDF in the germline V gene (reference sequence). CDR3 length: 18 residues. Drawing the rest from reference TRBV15 and TRBJ2-2, the complete variable domain is DAMVIQNPRYQVTQFGKPVTLSCSQTLNHNVMYWYQQKSSQAPKLLFHYYDKDFNNEADTPDNFQSRRPNTSFCFLDIRSPGLGDTAMYLCATSRVGLTSGDPGELFFGEGSRLTVL.

The chain combines TRBV7-6 with TRBJ2-5; TCRdb selects TRBD1, and the lack of DNA leaves this call unchecked. This CDR3 is built from 15 residues. Per germline, CDR1 SGHVS and CDR2 FNYEAQ. CDR3 amino acids: CASSSDGVPQETQYF. Together with reference TRBV7-6 and TRBJ2-5, the CDR3 gives the full variable domain: GAGVSQSPRYKVTKRGQDVALRCDPISGHVSLYWYRQALGQGPEFLTYFNYEAQQDKSGLPNDRFSAERPEGSISTLTIQRTEQRDSAMYRCASSSDGVPQETQYFGPGTRLLVL.

The rearrangement uses TRBV7-6 and TRBJ2-2. Germline CDR1 is SGHVS and CDR2 is FNYEAQ. This CDR3 is 14 amino acids long. The CDR3 loop is CASSFSGTTGELFF.